These 22 T cell receptor beta chains originate from one sample sequenced in a study of graft-versus-host responses after intestinal transplantation. Method: immunoSEQ multiplex PCR; TCRdb's copy keeps in-frame clones and lacks some. The sample yields about 73,000 clones, nearly 90% seen once. These receptors have no known antigen. The material sequenced was unstimulated CD8+ T cells sorted from spleen or lymph node cells, taken before transplant. The receptor set was obtained from a human donor who was the organ donor for an intestinal transplant.

V usage is TRBV7-9 and J usage is TRBJ2-1, with 8 bases lining up with TRBD1. Germline CDR1 SEHNR, CDR2 FQNEAQ (reference sequence). CDR3 length equals 15 residues. V shed 1 base, J shed 4 bases, and the junction held 3 bases outside the gene matches. The CDR3 here is CASSLVQGAYNEQFF. CDR3 sequence (DNA): TGTGCCAGCAGCTTAGTGCAGGGGGCTTACAATGAGCAGTTCTTC.

The V call is TRBV11-2, the J call TRBJ2-7, with 13 bases fitting TRBD2. Germline CDR1 is SGHAT and CDR2 is FQNNGV. CDR3 length equals 16 residues. V lost 5 bases and J lost 3; bases outside the gene matches: 7. The CDR3 DNA sequence: TGTGCCAGCAGCCCCCCCGGACTAGCGGGGGACTACGAGCAGTACGTC. This gives the protein CASSPPGLAGDYEQYV.

V gene TRBV19 combines with J gene TRBJ1-1, with D possibly matching TRBD1 (6 bases). The V and J ends lost 8 bases and 5 bases respectively, with 12 bases between them. The CDR3 consists of 12 residues. Germline values: CDR1 LNHDA, CDR2 SQIVND (reference sequence). The CDR3 is CASGGAPTEAFF. The CDR3 DNA sequence: TGTGCCAGTGGGGGGGCCCCAACTGAAGCTTTCTTT.

The chain joins TRBV5-5 to TRBJ2-7, with 11 bases that match TRBD1. The germline V gene has CDR1 SGHKS and CDR2 YYEKEE (reference sequence). Trimming cost V 4 bases and J 2 bases; bases outside gene matches: 5. This CDR3 region has 15 residues. The CDR3 spells CASSPDRGPTYEQYV. As DNA, the CDR3 is TGTGCCAGCAGCCCGGACAGGGGGCCAACCTACGAGCAGTACGTC.

The chain has TRBV5-5 and TRBJ2-7; no clear D. The CDR3 runs to 13 residues. Germline CDR1 reads SGHKS; CDR2 reads YYEKEE (reference sequence). Trimming removed 4 bases from V and 0 bases from J, with 8 bases in between. CDR3 in amino acids: CASSNWDSYEQYV. The CDR3 nucleotides read TGTGCCAGCAGCAACTGGGACTCCTACGAGCAGTACGTC.

This chain joins TRBV2 and TRBJ1-5, with D unresolved. The ends were cut back, 3 bases at V and 1 base at J, with 10 bases in the middle. The CDR3 sequence is 15 residues long. Germline assignment: CDR1 SNHLY and CDR2 FYNNEI. Here the CDR3 reads CASSDPGQSNQPQHF. DNA of the CDR3: TGTGCCAGCAGTGACCCAGGTCAGAGCAATCAGCCCCAGCATTTT.

The rearrangement joins TRBV15 to TRBJ2-1, with TRBD2 matching 7 bases. Looked up from germline, CDR1 is LNHNV and CDR2 is YYDKDF (reference sequence). The CDR3 consists of 16 residues. Trimming removed 1 base from V and 5 bases from J; junction bases left unmatched: 8. CDR3 amino acids: CATSRGAGSGHNEQFF. The CDR3 bases are TGTGCCACCAGCAGAGGAGCGGGGTCGGGGCACAATGAGCAGTTCTTC.

The chain joins TRBV4-1 to TRBJ2-3; TRBD1 agrees at 10 bases. CDR3 size: 16 residues. J was trimmed by 5 bases and V by 1 base; bases with no gene match: 6. Germline lookup yields CDR1 MGHRA and CDR2 YSYEKL. The CDR3 DNA sequence: TGCGCCAGCAGCCAAGTCCCGGGACAGGGGAGAGATACGCAGTATTTT. It translates to CASSQVPGQGRDTQYF.

The V gene is TRBV6-5, the J gene TRBJ2-2; a weak D match, TRBD2 (5 bases). Germline V gene lookup returns CDR1 MNHEY and CDR2 SVGAGI. With 0 bases removed from V and 9 bases from J, the gap between germline ends came to 8 bases. This CDR3 region has 13 residues. The CDR3 here is CASSYSERRELFF. The DNA for the CDR3 is TGTGCCAGCAGTTACTCGGAGCGGCGGGAGCTGTTTTTT.

The V and J genes are TRBV6-4 and TRBJ2-5; 8 positions agree with TRBD2. CDR1 MRHNA and CDR2 SNTAGT come from the germline V gene. V trimming: 5 bases; J trimming: 1 base; junction bases outside the gene matches: 6. CDR3 length: 15 amino acids. The CDR3 nucleotides are TGTGCCAGCAGTTCTACTAGCGGAGCCCAAGAGACCCAGTACTTC. Translating it yields CASSSTSGAQETQYF.

The chain couples TRBV20-1 to TRBJ2-1, with D hard to call. Between the trimmed V and J ends, which lost 2 bases and 10 bases, there was a span of 9 bases. Germline-derived CDR1 and CDR2 are DFQATT and SNEGSKA (reference sequence). The CDR3 contains 11 residues. CDR3 protein: CSARWSQEQFF. In DNA form, the CDR3 reads TGCAGTGCTAGATGGAGCCAGGAGCAGTTCTTC.

The V and J genes are TRBV6-4 and TRBJ2-6, with D perhaps matching TRBD2 (6 bases). CDR1 and CDR2 from the germline V gene are MRHNA and SNTAGT. Trimming took off 2 bases at V and 0 bases at J, with 8 bases between the two ends. The length of the CDR3 is 16 residues. The CDR3 here is CASSDGGSSGANVLTF. Here the CDR3 DNA reads TGTGCCAGCAGTGACGGAGGGAGCTCTGGGGCCAACGTCCTGACTTTC.

The CDR3 sequence is CASSLTELNTEAFF. CDR3 DNA: TGTGCCAGCAGCTTAACAGAATTGAACACTGAAGCTTTCTTT. This chain links TRBV7-6 with TRBJ1-1; D remains unclear. Germline CDR1 reads SGHVS; CDR2 reads FNYEAQ. V gave up 2 bases and J gave up 0 bases, with 7 bases separating them. The CDR3 has 14 residues.

The chain links TRBV6-1 to TRBJ2-3, with D perhaps TRBD1 (5 bases). The V gene lost 2 bases and the J gene lost 4 bases, with 19 bases spanning the gap. The CDR3 runs to 17 residues. Germline CDR1 is MNHNS and CDR2 is SASEGT. CDR3 protein: CASSEKTALLWADTQYF. DNA for the CDR3: TGTGCCAGCAGTGAAAAGACAGCTCTCCTCTGGGCAGATACGCAGTATTTT.

The rearrangement uses TRBV7-9 and TRBJ2-3; tentative D call: TRBD2 (7 bases). Trimming took off 5 bases at V and 1 base at J, with 22 bases between the two ends. This CDR3 has 18 residues. Germline assignment: CDR1 SEHNR and CDR2 FQNEAQ (reference sequence). This CDR3 is CASSPFWGGPGGTDTQYF. Written as DNA, the CDR3 is TGTGCCAGCAGCCCCTTTTGGGGGGGGCCAGGGGGCACAGATACGCAGTATTTT.

V is TRBV9 and J is TRBJ1-4; a possible D gene is TRBD1 (6 bases). The CDR3 length is 16 residues. CDR1 is SGDLS, CDR2 YYNGEE, per germline. V gave up 0 bases and J gave up 0 bases, with 9 bases separating them. In DNA, the CDR3 is TGTGCCAGCAGCGTAGACAGGGCTGCAACTAATGAAAAACTGTTTTTT. The encoded protein is CASSVDRAATNEKLFF. The variable domain in full, completed from reference TRBV9 and TRBJ1-4, reads DSGVTQTPKHLITATGQRVTLRCSPRSGDLSVYWYQQSLDQGLQFLIQYYNGEERAKGNILERFSAQQFPDLHSELNLSSLELGDSALYFCASSVDRAATNEKLFFGSGTQLSVL.

The chain combines TRBV4-1 with TRBJ1-5, with D uncertain. The V and J ends lost 2 bases and 4 bases respectively, with 12 bases between them. The V gene's germline CDR1 is MGHRA and CDR2 YSYEKL. This CDR3 is built from 15 residues. The DNA for the CDR3 is TGCGCCAGCAGCCAAAGACCCGACTCTAATCAGCCCCAGCATTTT. Amino acids: CASSQRPDSNQPQHF.

The J gene is TRBJ2-1, the V gene TRBV19; 11 bases align to TRBD2. V gave up 3 bases and J gave up 8 bases; unmatched junction bases: 3. Germline CDR1 LNHDA, CDR2 SQIVND (reference sequence). The length of the CDR3 is 14 residues. In DNA form, the CDR3 reads TGTGCCAGTAGTATTACTAGCGGGGGAGATGAGCAGTTCTTC. Its translation: CASSITSGGDEQFF.

The chain uses TRBV30 and TRBJ1-1; 9 nucleotides match TRBD1. This CDR3 has 15 amino acids. Germline CDR1 GTSNPN, CDR2 SVGIG (reference sequence). Losses at the gene ends were 3 bases for V and 4 bases for J; bases not matched to a gene: 9. CDR3 bases: TGTGCCTGGAGCGGGACAGGGTTTTGGGCCACTGAAGCTTTCTTT. It translates to CAWSGTGFWATEAFF. Based on the CDR3 plus reference TRBV30 and TRBJ1-1, the full variable domain is SQTIHQWPATLVQPVGSPLSLECTVEGTSNPNLYWYRQAAGRGLQLLFYSVGIGQISSEVPQNLSASRPQDRQFILSSKKLLLSDSGFYLCAWSGTGFWATEAFFGQGTRLTVV.

The V call is TRBV10-1, the J call TRBJ2-7, with D perhaps TRBD2 (8 bases). Germline V lookup: CDR1 WNHNN, CDR2 SYGVQD (reference sequence). Trimming removed 6 bases from V and 0 bases from J, with 18 bases in between. The CDR3 runs to 16 residues. In DNA, the CDR3 is TGCGCCAGCAGGGACCGGGGGGGACAGCACTCCTACGAGCAGTACGTC. Translating it yields CASRDRGGQHSYEQYV.

The chain carries TRBV28 and TRBJ1-2; no firm D call. CDR3 length: 14 residues. V dropped 3 bases and J dropped 8 bases, with 16 bases sitting between them. Germline-derived CDR1 and CDR2 are MDHEN and SYDVKM. CDR3 in DNA: TGTGCCAGCAGTTTTGCCGGAGCCTCACGAGGCTACACCTTC. Its protein product is CASSFAGASRGYTF.

The chain carries TRBV10-3 and TRBJ2-5, with a possible D match to TRBD2 (6 bases). V gave up 4 bases and J gave up 3 bases, with 12 bases separating them. Germline CDR1 is ENHRY and CDR2 is SYGVKD. This CDR3 region has 14 residues. This CDR3 reads CAISGPPGEETQYF. The CDR3 region has the DNA TGTGCCATCAGTGGCCCACCGGGGGAAGAGACCCAGTACTTC.